Listed here is a single TCR beta chain. Antigen specificity is unknown. The sample is drawn from a study of cytomegalovirus exposure and HLA in healthy donors. Whole-study results and caveats: With DRB1 most and HLA-C fewest, TCR association rates differed between HLA loci in a later analysis.

PCR primers comprised 60 Vbeta and 13 Jbeta primers. The assay was immunoSEQ multiplex PCR, and TCRdb's table has in-frame clones only and misses some. The sample shows under 300,000 clones, approximately 85% of them seen only once. Trimming cost V 3 bases and J 2 bases; bases outside gene matches: 0. Germline V gives CDR1 SGHTA, CDR2 FQGTGA. The CDR3 loop spans 16 amino acids. The donors, nominally healthy at sampling, likely had unrecorded immune exposures. The receptor comes from a woman aged 40 to 50 in good health and CMV-seropositive. Sequencing was done on a sample of PBMCs. The gene calls are TRBV7-3 and TRBJ2-2; TRBD2 matches at 13 bases. The CDR3 loop is CASSLGLAGNTGELFF. Here the CDR3 DNA reads TGTGCCAGCAGCTTGGGACTAGCGGGAAACACCGGGGAGCTGTTTTTT.